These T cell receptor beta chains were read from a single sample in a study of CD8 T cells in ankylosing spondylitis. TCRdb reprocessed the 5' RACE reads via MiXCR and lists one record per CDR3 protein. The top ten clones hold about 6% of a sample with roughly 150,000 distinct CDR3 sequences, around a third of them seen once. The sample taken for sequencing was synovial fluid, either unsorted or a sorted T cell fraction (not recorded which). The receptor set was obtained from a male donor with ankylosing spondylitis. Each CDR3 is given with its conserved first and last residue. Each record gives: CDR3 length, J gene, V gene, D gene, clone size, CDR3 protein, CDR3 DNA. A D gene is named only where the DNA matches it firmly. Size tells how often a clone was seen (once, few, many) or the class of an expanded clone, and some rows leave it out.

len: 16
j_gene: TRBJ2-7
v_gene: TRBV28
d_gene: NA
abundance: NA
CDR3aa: CASSLVRGPYYDEQYF
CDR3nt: TGTGCCAGCAGTTTGGTTCGGGGGCCGTACTATGACGAGCAGTACTTC

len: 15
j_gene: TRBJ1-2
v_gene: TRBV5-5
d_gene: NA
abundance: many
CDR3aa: CASSYNSGGEIGYTF
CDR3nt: TGTGCCAGCAGCTACAACTCGGGGGGCGAAATTGGCTACACCTTC

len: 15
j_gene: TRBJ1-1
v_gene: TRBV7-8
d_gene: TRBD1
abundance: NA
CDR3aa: CASSLSQGVNTEAFF
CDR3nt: TGTGCCAGCAGCTTATCTCAGGGGGTCAACACTGAAGCTTTCTTT

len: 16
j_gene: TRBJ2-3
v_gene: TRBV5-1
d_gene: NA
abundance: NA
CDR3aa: CASSPEGGGPSVAQYF
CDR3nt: TGCGCCAGCAGCCCCGAGGGGGGGGGGCCTTCGGTCGCGCAGTATTTT

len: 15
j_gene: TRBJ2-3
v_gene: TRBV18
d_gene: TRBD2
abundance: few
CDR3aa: CASSPQSGSKDTQYF
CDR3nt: TGTGCCAGCTCGCCTCAAAGCGGGAGTAAGGATACGCAGTATTTT

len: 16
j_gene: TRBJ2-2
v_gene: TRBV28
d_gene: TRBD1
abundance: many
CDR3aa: CATMTGGKEGTGELFF
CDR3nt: TGTGCCACTATGACAGGGGGGAAAGAGGGCACCGGGGAGCTGTTTTTT

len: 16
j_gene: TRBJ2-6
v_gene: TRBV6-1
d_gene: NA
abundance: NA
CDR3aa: CASSESGGSGANVLTF
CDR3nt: TGTGCCAGCAGTGAATCCGGGGGTTCTGGGGCCAACGTCCTGACTTTC

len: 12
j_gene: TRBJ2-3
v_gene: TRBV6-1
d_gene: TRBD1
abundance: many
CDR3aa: CASNRDDRGRYF
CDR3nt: TGTGCCAGCAATCGGGACGACAGGGGTCGGTATTTT

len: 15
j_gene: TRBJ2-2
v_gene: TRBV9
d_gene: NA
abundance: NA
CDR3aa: CASSVTDRGSGELFF
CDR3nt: TGTGCCAGCAGCGTAACCGATCGGGGATCCGGGGAGCTGTTTTTT

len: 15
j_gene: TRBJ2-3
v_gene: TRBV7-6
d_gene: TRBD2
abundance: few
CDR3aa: CASSLVPSGIDTQYF
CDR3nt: TGTGCCAGCAGCTTGGTTCCCAGCGGGATAGATACGCAGTATTTT

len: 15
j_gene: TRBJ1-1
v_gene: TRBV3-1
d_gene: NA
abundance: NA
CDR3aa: CASSQDWAVNTEAFF
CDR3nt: TGTGCCAGCAGCCAAGATTGGGCAGTGAACACTGAAGCTTTCTTT

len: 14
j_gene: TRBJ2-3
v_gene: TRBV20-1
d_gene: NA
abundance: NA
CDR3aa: CSARVQPGTDTQYF
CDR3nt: TGCAGTGCTAGAGTCCAGCCGGGCACAGATACGCAGTATTTT

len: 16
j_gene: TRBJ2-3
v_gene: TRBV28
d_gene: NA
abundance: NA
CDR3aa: CASSPPDQGLTDTQYF
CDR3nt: TGTGCCAGCAGTCCTCCGGACCAGGGACTCACAGATACGCAGTATTTT

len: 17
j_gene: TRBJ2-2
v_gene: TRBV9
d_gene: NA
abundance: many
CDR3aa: CASSVEAGPGPHGELFF
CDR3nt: TGTGCCAGCAGCGTAGAGGCCGGACCAGGGCCCCACGGGGAGCTGTTTTTT

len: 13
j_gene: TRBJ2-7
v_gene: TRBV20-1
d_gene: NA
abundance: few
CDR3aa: CSAREGTSYEQYF
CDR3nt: TGCAGTGCTAGAGAGGGGACCTCCTACGAGCAGTACTTC

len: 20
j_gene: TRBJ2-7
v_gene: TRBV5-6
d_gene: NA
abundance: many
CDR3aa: CASSLARVGEGPSNSYEQYF
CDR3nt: TGTGCCAGCAGCTTGGCCCGAGTGGGAGAGGGACCGTCGAACTCCTACGAGCAGTACTTC

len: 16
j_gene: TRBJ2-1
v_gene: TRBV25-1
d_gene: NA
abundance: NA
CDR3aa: CASSEVLGFSYNEQFF
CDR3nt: TGTGCCAGCAGTGAAGTCTTGGGGTTCTCCTACAATGAGCAGTTCTTC

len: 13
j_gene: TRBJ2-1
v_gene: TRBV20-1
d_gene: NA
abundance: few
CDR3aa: CSARLRALNEQFF
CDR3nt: TGCAGTGCTAGGCTCAGGGCATTGAATGAGCAGTTCTTC

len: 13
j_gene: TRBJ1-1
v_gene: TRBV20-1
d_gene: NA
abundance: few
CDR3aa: CSASRTENTEAFF
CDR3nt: TGCAGTGCTAGCCGGACAGAGAACACTGAAGCTTTCTTT

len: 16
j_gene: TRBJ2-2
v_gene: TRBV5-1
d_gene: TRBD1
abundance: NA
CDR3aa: CASSLRTGGDTGELFF
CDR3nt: TGCGCCAGCAGTCTTCGGACAGGGGGAGACACCGGGGAGCTGTTTTTT

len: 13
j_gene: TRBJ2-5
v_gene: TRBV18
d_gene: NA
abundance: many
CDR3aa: CASSPSFQETQYF
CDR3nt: TGTGCCAGCTCACCAAGTTTTCAAGAGACCCAGTACTTC

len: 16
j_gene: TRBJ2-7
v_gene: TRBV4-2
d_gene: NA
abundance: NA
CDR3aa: CASSQAGNQLSYEQYF
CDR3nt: TGTGCCAGCAGCCAAGCAGGCAATCAACTCTCCTACGAGCAGTACTTC

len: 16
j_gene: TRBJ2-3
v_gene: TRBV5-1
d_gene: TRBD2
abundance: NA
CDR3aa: CASSSGATSIGDTQYF
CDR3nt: TGCGCCAGCTCCTCCGGCGCGACTAGCATAGGAGATACGCAGTATTTT

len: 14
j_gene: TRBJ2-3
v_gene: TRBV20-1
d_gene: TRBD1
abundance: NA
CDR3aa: CSAHRGNPYDTQYF
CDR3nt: TGCAGTGCCCACAGGGGGAACCCGTATGATACGCAGTATTTT

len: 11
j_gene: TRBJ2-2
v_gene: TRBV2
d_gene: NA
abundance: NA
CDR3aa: CASREIGELFF
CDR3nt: TGTGCCAGCAGGGAGATCGGGGAGCTGTTTTTT

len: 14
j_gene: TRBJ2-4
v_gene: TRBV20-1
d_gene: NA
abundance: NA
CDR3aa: CSAEGWLAKNIQYF
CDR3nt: TGCAGTGCTGAGGGGTGGTTAGCCAAAAACATTCAGTACTTC

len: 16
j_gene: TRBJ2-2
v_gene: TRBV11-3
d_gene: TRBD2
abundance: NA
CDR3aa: CASSSTGGRFTGELFF
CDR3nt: TGTGCCAGCAGCAGCACGGGGGGGCGGTTCACCGGGGAGCTGTTTTTT

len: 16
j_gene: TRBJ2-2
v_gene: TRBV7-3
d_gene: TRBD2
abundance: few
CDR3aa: CASSPQAGSNTGELFF
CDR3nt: TGTGCCAGCAGCCCCCAAGCGGGATCAAACACCGGGGAGCTGTTTTTT

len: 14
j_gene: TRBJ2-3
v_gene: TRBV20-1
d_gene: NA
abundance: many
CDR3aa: CSARPLDSTDTQYF
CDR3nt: TGCAGTGCTAGACCCCTTGATAGCACAGATACGCAGTATTTT

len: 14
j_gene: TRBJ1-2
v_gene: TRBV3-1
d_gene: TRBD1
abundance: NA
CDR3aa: CASSQVQGGHGYTF
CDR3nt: TGTGCCAGCAGCCAAGTGCAGGGGGGCCATGGCTACACCTTC

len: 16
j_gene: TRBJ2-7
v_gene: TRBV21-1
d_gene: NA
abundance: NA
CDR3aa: CASSKQVEWPTYEQYF
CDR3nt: TGTGCCAGCAGCAAACAGGTGGAGTGGCCCACCTACGAGCAGTACTTC

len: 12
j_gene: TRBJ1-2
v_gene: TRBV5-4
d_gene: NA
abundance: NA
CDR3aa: CASSSTQDGYTF
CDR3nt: TGTGCCAGCAGCTCGACGCAAGATGGCTACACCTTC

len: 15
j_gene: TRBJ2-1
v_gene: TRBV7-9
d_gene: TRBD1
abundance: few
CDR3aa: CASSPQGRPYNEQFF
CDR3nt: TGTGCCAGCAGCCCACAGGGGCGACCCTACAATGAGCAGTTCTTC

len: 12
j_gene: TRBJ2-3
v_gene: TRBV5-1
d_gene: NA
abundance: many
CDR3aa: CASSLDQNTQYF
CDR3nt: TGCGCCAGCAGCTTGGATCAGAATACGCAGTATTTT

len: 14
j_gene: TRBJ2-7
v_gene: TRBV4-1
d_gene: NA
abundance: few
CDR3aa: CASSQDLGTYEQYF
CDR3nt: TGCGCCAGCAGCCAAGATCTTGGGACCTACGAGCAGTACTTC

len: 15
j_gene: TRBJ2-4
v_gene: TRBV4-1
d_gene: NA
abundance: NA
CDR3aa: CASSQETLAKNIQYF
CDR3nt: TGCGCCAGCAGCCAAGAAACGCTAGCCAAAAACATTCAGTACTTC

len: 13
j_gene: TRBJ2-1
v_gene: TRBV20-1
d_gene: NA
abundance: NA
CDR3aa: CSARAGLYNEQFF
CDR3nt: TGCAGTGCTAGAGCGGGCTTGTACAATGAGCAGTTCTTC

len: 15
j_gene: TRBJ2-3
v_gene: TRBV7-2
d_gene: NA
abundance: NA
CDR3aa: CASSWVQSSTDTQYF
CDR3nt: TGTGCCAGCAGCTGGGTCCAGTCTAGCACAGATACGCAGTATTTT

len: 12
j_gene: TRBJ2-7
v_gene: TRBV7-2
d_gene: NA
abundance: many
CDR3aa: CASSFYGREQYF
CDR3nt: TGTGCCAGCAGCTTCTATGGTCGGGAGCAGTACTTC

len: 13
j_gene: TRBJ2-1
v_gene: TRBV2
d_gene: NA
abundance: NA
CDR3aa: CASSEVVHNEQFF
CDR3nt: TGTGCCAGCAGTGAGGTAGTACACAATGAGCAGTTCTTC

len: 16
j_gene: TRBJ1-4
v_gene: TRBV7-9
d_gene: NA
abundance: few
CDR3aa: CASSSRLQGGNEKLFF
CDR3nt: TGTGCCAGCAGCTCCCGTTTACAGGGAGGGAATGAAAAACTGTTTTTT

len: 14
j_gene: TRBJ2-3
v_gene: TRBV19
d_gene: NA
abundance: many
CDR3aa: CATTHRSSTDTQYF
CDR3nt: TGTGCCACTACACATCGATCTAGCACAGATACGCAGTATTTT

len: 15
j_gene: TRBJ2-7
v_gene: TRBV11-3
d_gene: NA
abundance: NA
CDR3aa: CASSPGAGATYEQYF
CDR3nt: TGTGCCAGCAGCCCAGGGGCGGGAGCCACCTACGAGCAGTACTTC

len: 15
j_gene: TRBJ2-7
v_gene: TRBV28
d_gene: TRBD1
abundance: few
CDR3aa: CASSLFGQVTYEQYF
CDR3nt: TGTGCCAGCAGCCTTTTTGGACAGGTTACCTACGAGCAGTACTTC

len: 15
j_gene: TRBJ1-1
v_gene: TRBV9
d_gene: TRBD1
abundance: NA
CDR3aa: CASSPPGGYSTEAFF
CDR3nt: TGTGCCAGCAGCCCCCCAGGGGGGTACTCCACTGAAGCTTTCTTT

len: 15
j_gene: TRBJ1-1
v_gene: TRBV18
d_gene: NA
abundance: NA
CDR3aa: CASSPGVAFRAEAFF
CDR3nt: TGTGCCAGCTCACCAGGAGTGGCCTTTAGGGCTGAAGCTTTCTTT

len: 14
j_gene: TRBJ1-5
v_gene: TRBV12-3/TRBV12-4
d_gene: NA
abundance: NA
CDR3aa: CASMSGYSNQPQHF
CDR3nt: TGTGCCAGCATGTCCGGTTATAGCAATCAGCCCCAGCATTTT

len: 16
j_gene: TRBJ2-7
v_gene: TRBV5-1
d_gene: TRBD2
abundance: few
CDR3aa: CASSVGRELLKDEQYF
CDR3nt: TGCGCCAGCTCGGTCGGGCGGGAGTTGTTAAAGGACGAGCAGTACTTC

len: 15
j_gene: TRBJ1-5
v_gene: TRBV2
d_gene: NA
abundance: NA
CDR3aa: CASSAEQRLNQPQHF
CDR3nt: TGTGCCAGCAGTGCGGAACAGAGGCTTAATCAGCCCCAGCATTTT

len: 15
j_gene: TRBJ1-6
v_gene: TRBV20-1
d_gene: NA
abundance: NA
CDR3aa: CSASARGKYNSPLHF
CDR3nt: TGCAGTGCTAGTGCCAGGGGAAAATATAATTCACCCCTCCACTTT

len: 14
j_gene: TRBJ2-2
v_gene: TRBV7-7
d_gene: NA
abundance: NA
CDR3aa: CASSLAGAGRELFF
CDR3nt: TGTGCCAGCAGCTTAGCGGGAGCGGGTCGGGAGCTGTTTTTT

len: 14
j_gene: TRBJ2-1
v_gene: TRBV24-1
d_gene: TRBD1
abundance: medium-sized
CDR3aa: CATSDPDRLRGQFF
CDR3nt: TGTGCCACCAGTGACCCGGACAGGTTGAGAGGGCAGTTCTTC

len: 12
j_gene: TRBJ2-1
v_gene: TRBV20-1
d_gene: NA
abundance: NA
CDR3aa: CSARRGRGEQFF
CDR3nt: TGCAGTGCCCGGAGGGGGCGCGGGGAGCAGTTCTTC

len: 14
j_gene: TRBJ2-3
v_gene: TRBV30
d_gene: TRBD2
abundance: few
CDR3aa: CAWSRGGGTDTQYF
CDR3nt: TGTGCCTGGAGTCGGGGCGGGGGAACAGATACGCAGTATTTT

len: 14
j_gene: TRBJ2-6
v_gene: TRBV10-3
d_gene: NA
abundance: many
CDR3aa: CAIRDSSGANVLTF
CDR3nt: TGTGCCATCAGAGACAGCTCTGGGGCCAACGTCCTGACTTTC

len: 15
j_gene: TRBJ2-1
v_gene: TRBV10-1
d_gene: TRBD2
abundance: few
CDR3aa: CARQGERETYNEQFF
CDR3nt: TGCGCCAGGCAAGGGGAGCGGGAGACCTACAATGAGCAGTTCTTC

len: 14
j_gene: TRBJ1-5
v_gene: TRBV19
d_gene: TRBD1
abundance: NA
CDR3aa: CASHTDREGQPQHF
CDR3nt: TGTGCCAGCCACACGGACAGGGAAGGCCAGCCCCAGCATTTT

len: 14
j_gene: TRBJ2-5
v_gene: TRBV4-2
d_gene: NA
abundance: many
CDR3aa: CASSQGGGQTAQYF
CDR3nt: TGTGCCAGCAGCCAAGGGGGGGGCCAGACGGCCCAGTACTTC